This TCR beta chain was captured in a study of T cell responses to AZD1222 COVID-19 vaccine. TCRdb keeps only in-frame clones here, not all; method: immunoSEQ multiplex PCR. In the table there are approximately 110,000 clones, approximately 90% of which are singletons. V shed 3 bases and J shed 4 bases, with 10 bases lying between them. The CDR3 contains 15 residues. The germline CDR1 and CDR2 sequences are MNHEY and SVGAGI. This receptor was obtained from an adult who received the AZD1222 COVID-19 vaccine. The chain employs TRBV6-5 and TRBJ1-6; no firm D call. The sample here was peripheral blood, taken 28 days after the second AZD1222 dose. DNA for the CDR3: TGTGCCAGCAGTTATGGGCTACAGTATAATTCACCCCTCCACTTT. Translated: CASSYGLQYNSPLHF.